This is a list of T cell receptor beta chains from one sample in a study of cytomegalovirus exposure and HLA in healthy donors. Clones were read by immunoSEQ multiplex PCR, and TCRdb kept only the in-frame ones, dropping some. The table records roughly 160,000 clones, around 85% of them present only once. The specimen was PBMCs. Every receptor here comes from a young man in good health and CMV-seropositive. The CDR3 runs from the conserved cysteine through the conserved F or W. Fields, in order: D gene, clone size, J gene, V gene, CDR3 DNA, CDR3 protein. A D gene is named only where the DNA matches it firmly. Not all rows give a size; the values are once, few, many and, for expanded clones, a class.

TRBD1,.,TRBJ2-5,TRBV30,TGTGCCTGGAGTGGGGACAGTCAAGAGACCCAGTACTTC,CAWSGDSQETQYF
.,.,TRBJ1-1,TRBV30,TGTGCCGGCCGGGACATAGCTGGCACTGAAGCTTTCTTT,CAGRDIAGTEAFF
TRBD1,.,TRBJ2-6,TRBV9,TGTGCCAGCAGCACGGACAGGGTGGCCCGACTCCTGACTTTC,CASSTDRVARLLTF
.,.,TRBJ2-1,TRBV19,TGTGCCAGTAGTCGGGTTAATGAGCAGTTCTTC,CASSRVNEQFF
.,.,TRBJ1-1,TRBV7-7,TGTGCTAGCAGACCCCCGGACTACAACACTGAAGCTTTCTTT,CASRPPDYNTEAFF
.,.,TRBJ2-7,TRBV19,TGTGCCAGTGAAGGCGGGACCTACGAGCAGTACTTC,CASEGGTYEQYF
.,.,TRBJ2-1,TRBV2,TGTGCCAGCAGTGGTACAGGATACAATGAGCAGTTCTTC,CASSGTGYNEQFF
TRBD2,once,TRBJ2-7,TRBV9,TGTGCCAGCAGCGTAGAGGGATATGGGCGGGGGGGCCTAAGCGAGCAGTACTTC,CASSVEGYGRGGLSEQYF
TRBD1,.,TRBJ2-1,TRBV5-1,TGCGCCAGCAGCTCAGGACAGGGTTTGATCAATGAGCAGTTCTTC,CASSSGQGLINEQFF
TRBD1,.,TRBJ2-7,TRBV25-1,TGTGCCAGCAGTGAGACAGGGCTCCAGGCCTACGAGCAGTACTTC,CASSETGLQAYEQYF
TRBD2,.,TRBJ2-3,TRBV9,TGTGCCAGCAGCGCGGGACTAGCGGGGTTTGATACGCAGTATTTT,CASSAGLAGFDTQYF
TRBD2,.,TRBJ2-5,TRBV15,TGTGCCACCAGCAGAGATCGGGGGGGCGCGGAGACCCAGTACTTC,CATSRDRGGAETQYF
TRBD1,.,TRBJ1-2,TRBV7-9,TGTGCCAGCAGCTACGGGACAGGGGACGGCTACACCTTC,CASSYGTGDGYTF
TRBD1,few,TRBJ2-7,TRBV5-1,TGCGCCAGCAGCCGGAACTACAGGGGGGATGAGCAGTACTTC,CASSRNYRGDEQYF
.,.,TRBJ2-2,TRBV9,TGTGCCAGCAGCGTACCCAGGGTAGGCGGAAAGAACACCGGGGAGCTGTTTTTT,CASSVPRVGGKNTGELFF
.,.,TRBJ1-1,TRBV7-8,TGTGCCAGCAGCCGTGGGGGGGTGAACACTGAAGCTTTCTTT,CASSRGGVNTEAFF
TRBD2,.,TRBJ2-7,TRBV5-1,TGCGCCAGCGGTCCGGGACTAGGGATCTCCTACGAGCAGTACTTC,CASGPGLGISYEQYF
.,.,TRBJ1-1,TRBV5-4,TGTGCCAGCAGCTTGGCTGACAGACACCCCGCCGAAGCTTTCTTT,CASSLADRHPAEAFF
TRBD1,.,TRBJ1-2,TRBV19,TGTGCCAGTAGTATTAAGACAGGGCCGGGCTATGGCTACACCTTC,CASSIKTGPGYGYTF
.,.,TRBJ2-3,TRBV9,TGTGCCAGCAGCGTAGGAGGACTAAGCACAGATACGCAGTATTTT,CASSVGGLSTDTQYF
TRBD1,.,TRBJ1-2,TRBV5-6,TGTGCCAGCAGCGTGGGACAGGGTTCTGGCTACACCTTC,CASSVGQGSGYTF
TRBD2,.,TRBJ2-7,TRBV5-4,TGTGCCAGCAGCTTGGTTCTAGCGGGGGGCCCCTCCTACGAGCAGTACTTC,CASSLVLAGGPSYEQYF
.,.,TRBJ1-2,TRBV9,TGTGCCAGCTCATCAACAGCTAACTATGGCTACACCTTC,CASSSTANYGYTF
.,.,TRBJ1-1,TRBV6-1,TGTGCCAGCAGCCTCGAGACAGGCCCGAACACTGAAGCTTTCTTT,CASSLETGPNTEAFF
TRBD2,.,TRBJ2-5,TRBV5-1,TGCGCCAGCAGCGCATGGGGGCGGGAGGGCCAAGAGACCCAGTACTTC,CASSAWGREGQETQYF
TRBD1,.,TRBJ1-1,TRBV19,TGTGCCAGTAGTGCTCTCCGGGACAGGGGATTGAACACTGAAGCTTTCTTT,CASSALRDRGLNTEAFF
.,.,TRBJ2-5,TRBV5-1,TGCGCCAGCAGCTTGGCTCTAGGCGGGCAAGAGACCCAGTACTTC,CASSLALGGQETQYF
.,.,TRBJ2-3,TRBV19,TGTGCCAGTAGTATTATAGAGTTCGATACGCAGTATTTT,CASSIIEFDTQYF
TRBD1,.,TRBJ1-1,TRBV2,TGTGCCAGCAGAGTACAGGGGCCGGGTTGGGCTTTCTTT,CASRVQGPGWAFF
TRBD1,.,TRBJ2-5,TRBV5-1,TGCGCCAGCAGCACGGGACAGGGGGTTGTAGGAGAGACCCAGTACTTC,CASSTGQGVVGETQYF
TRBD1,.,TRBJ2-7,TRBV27,TGTGCCAGCAGTTTGTCCCGGGACAGGGGAACCTACGAGCAGTACTTC,CASSLSRDRGTYEQYF
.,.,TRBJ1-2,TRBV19,TGTGCCAGTAGTTCTCGGGGGTATGGCTACACCTTC,CASSSRGYGYTF
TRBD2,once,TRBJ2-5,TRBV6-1,TGTGCCAGCAGTCAAGAGCCTAGCGGGGGGCAGGAGACCCAGTACTTC,CASSQEPSGGQETQYF
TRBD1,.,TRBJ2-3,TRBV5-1,TGCGCCAGCAGCTTAGAACAGGGGGCAGATACGCAGTATTTT,CASSLEQGADTQYF
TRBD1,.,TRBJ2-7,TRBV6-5,TGTGCCAGCAGTAAAAGGCAGGGGGACCACGAGCAGTACTTC,CASSKRQGDHEQYF
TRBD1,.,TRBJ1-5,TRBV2,TGTGCCAGCACGACAGGGAACAATCAGCCCCAGCATTTT,CASTTGNNQPQHF
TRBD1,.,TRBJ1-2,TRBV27,TGTGCCAGCAGTTACGGACAGGGGGCGTTCGGCTACACCTTC,CASSYGQGAFGYTF
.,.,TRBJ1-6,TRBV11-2,TGTGCCAGCAGCGCCCCAGGGGATTCCTATAATTCACCCCTCCACTTT,CASSAPGDSYNSPLHF
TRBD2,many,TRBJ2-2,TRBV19,TGTGCCAGTAGTATACCGCCGGGGAGGGCCGGGGAGCTGTTTTTT,CASSIPPGRAGELFF
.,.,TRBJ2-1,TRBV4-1,TGCGCCAGCAGCCAAGCTTTAAGGGGGAATGAGCAGTTCTTC,CASSQALRGNEQFF
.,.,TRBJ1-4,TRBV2,TGTGCCAGCAGTAGCCGGGACATTAATGAAAAACTGTTTTTT,CASSSRDINEKLFF
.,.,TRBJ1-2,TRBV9,TGTGCCAGCAGCGGCGGACAGTTTAACTATGGCTACACCTTC,CASSGGQFNYGYTF